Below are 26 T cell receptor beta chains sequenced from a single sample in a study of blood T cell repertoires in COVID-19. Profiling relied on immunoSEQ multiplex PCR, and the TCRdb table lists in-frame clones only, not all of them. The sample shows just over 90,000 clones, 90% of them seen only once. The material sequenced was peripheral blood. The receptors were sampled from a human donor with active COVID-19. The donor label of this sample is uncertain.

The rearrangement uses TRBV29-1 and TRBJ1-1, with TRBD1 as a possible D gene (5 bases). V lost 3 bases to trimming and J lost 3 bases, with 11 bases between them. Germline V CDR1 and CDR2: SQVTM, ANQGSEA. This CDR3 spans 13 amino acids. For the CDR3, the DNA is TGCAGCGTTGACCAGGGCCGACACACTGAAGCTTTCTTT. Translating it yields CSVDQGRHTEAFF.

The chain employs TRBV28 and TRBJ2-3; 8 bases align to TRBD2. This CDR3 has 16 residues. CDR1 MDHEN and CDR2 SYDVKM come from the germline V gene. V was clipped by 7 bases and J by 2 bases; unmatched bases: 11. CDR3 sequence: CASKTGGGGITDTQYF. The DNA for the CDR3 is TGTGCCAGCAAAACCGGGGGGGGAGGGATCACAGATACGCAGTATTTT.

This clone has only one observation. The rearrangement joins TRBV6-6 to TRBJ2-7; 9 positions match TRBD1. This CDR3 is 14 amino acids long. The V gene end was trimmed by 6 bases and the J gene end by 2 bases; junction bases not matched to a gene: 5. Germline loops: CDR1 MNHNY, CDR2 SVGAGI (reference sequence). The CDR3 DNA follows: TGTGCCAGCAGGCCGGGACAGGGAACCTACGAGCAGTACTTC. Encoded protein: CASRPGQGTYEQYF.

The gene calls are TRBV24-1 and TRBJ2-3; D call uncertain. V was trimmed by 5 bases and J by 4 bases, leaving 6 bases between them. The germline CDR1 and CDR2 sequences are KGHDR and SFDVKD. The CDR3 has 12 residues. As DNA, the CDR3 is TGTGCCACCAGTGCCCTTTCAGATACGCAGTATTTT. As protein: CATSALSDTQYF.

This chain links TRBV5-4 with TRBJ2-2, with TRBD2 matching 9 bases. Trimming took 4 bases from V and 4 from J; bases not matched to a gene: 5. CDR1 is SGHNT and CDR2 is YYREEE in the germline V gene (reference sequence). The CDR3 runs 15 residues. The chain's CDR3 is CASSARGGTTGELFF. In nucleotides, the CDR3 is TGTGCCAGCAGCGCGCGGGGGGGGACCACCGGGGAGCTGTTTTTT.

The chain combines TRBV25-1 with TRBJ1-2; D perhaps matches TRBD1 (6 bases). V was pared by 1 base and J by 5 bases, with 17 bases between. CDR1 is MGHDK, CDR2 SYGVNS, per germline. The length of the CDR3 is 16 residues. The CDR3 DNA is TGTGCCAGCAGTGAATTTTTCTCGGACAGTCGGTATGGCTACACCTTC. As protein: CASSEFFSDSRYGYTF.

CDR3 in amino acids: CASSQDSWRDRVGSPLHF. In DNA, the CDR3 is TGCGCCAGCAGCCAAGACTCCTGGAGGGACAGGGTCGGTTCACCCCTCCACTTT. The rearrangement uses TRBV4-1 and TRBJ1-6, with 9 bases lining up with TRBD1. V was pared by 0 bases and J by 9 bases, with 12 bases of the junction left unmatched. The CDR3 contains 18 residues. Germline assignment: CDR1 MGHRA and CDR2 YSYEKL.

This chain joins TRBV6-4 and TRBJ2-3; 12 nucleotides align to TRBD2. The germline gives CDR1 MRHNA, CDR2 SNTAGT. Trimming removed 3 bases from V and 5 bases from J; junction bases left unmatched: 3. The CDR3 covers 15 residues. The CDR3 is CASSETSGSGDTQYF. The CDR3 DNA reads TGTGCCAGCAGTGAGACTAGCGGGAGTGGAGATACGCAGTATTTT.

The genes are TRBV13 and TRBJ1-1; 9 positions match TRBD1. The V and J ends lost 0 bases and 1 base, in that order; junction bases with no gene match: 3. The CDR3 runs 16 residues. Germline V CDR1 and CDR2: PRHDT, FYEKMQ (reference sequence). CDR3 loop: CASSLGAGQGNTEAFF. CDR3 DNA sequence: TGTGCCAGCAGCTTAGGTGCGGGACAGGGGAACACTGAAGCTTTCTTT.

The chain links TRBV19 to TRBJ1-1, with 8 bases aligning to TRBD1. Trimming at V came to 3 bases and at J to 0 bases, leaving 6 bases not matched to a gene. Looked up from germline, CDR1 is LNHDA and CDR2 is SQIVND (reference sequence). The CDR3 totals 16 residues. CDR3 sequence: CASSISGTGMNTEAFF. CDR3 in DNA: TGTGCCAGTAGTATTTCCGGGACAGGTATGAACACTGAAGCTTTCTTT.

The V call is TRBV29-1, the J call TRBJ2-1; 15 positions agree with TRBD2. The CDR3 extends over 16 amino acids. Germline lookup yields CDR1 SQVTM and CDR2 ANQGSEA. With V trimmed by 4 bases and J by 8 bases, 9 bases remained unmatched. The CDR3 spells CSVVWTGTSGGYEQFF. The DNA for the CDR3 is TGCAGCGTTGTTTGGACTGGGACTAGCGGGGGGTATGAGCAGTTCTTC.

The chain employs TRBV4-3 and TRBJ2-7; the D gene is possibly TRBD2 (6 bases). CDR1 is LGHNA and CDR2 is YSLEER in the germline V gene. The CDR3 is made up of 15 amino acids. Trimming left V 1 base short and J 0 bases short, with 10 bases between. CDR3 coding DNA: TGCGCCAGCAGCCAAGGAGCGGGTAGCTCCTACGAGCAGTACTTC. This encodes CASSQGAGSSYEQYF.

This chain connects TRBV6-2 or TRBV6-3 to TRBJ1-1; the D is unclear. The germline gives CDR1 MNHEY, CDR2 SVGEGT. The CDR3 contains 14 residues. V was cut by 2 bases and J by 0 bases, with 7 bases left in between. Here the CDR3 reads CASSYQDLNTEAFF. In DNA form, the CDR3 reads TGTGCCAGCAGTTACCAGGATTTGAACACTGAAGCTTTCTTT.

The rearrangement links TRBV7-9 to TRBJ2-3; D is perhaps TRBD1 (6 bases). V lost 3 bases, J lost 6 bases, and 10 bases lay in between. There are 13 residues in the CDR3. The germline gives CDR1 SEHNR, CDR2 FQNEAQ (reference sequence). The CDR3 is CASSLTGADTQYF. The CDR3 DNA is TGTGCCAGCAGCTTGACAGGTGCCGATACGCAGTATTTT.

This CDR3 is CASSHRHQETQYF. The CDR3, as DNA: TGTGCCAGCAGCCACAGGCACCAAGAGACCCAGTACTTC. This chain links TRBV7-3 with TRBJ2-5; a weak D match, TRBD1 (5 bases). This CDR3 comprises 13 residues. The V end was cut by 5 bases, the J end by 0 bases, with 7 bases between. Germline CDR1 is SGHTA and CDR2 is FQGTGA.

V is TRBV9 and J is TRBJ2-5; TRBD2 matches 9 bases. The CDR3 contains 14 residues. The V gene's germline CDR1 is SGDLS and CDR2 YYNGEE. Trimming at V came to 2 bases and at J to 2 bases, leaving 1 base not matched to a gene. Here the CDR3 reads CASSVAGGQETQYF. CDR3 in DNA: TGTGCCAGCAGCGTTGCGGGGGGGCAAGAGACCCAGTACTTC.

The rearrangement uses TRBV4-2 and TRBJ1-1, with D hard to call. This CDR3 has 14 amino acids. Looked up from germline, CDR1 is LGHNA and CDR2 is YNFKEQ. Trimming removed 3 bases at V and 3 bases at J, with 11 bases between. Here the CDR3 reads CASSQADSDTEAFF. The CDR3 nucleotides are TGTGCCAGCAGCCAGGCAGATAGCGACACTGAAGCTTTCTTT.

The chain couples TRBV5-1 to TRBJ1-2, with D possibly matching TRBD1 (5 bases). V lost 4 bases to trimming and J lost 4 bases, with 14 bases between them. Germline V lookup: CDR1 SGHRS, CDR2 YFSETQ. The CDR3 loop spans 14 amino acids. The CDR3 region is CASSLGTGGYGYTF. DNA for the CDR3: TGCGCCAGCAGCCTAGGGACGGGAGGCTATGGCTACACCTTC.

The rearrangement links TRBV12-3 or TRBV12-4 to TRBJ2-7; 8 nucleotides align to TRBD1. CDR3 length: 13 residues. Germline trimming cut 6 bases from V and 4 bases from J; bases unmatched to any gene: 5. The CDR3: CASRAGGMYEQYF. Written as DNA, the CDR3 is TGTGCCAGCAGGGCAGGGGGCATGTACGAGCAGTACTTC.

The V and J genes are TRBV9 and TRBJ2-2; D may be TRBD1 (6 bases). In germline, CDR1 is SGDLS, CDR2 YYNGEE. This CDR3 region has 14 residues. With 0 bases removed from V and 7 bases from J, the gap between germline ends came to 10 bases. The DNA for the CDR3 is TGTGCCAGCAGCGTAGCTGGGGGCGGCGGGGAGCTGTTTTTT. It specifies CASSVAGGGGELFF. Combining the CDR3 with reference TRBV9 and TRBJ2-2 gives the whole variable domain DSGVTQTPKHLITATGQRVTLRCSPRSGDLSVYWYQQSLDQGLQFLIQYYNGEERAKGNILERFSAQQFPDLHSELNLSSLELGDSALYFCASSVAGGGGELFFGEGSRLTVL.

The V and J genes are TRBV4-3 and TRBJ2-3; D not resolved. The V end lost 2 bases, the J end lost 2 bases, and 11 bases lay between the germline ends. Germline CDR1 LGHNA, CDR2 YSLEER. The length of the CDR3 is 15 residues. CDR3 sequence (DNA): TGCGCCAGCAGCCAATTACGGAGCATCACAGATACGCAGTATTTT. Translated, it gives CASSQLRSITDTQYF.

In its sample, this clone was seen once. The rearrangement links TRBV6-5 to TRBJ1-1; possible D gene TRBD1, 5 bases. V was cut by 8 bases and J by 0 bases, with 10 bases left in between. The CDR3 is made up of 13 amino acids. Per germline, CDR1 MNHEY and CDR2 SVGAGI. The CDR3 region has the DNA TGTGCCAGCGCTTGGGGCGTGAACACTGAAGCTTTCTTT. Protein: CASAWGVNTEAFF.

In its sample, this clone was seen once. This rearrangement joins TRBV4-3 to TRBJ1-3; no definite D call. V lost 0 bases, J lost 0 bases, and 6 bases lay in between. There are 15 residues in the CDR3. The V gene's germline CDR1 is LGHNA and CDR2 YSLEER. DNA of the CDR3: TGCGCCAGCAGCCAAGATCCGGGCTCTGGAAACACCATATATTTT. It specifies CASSQDPGSGNTIYF.

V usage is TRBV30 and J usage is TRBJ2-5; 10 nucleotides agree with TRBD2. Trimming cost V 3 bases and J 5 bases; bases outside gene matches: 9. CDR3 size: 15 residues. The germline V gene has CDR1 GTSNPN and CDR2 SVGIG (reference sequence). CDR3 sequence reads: CAWSPSGGLRETQYF. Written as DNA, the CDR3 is TGTGCCTGGAGCCCTAGCGGGGGCTTACGGGAGACCCAGTACTTC.

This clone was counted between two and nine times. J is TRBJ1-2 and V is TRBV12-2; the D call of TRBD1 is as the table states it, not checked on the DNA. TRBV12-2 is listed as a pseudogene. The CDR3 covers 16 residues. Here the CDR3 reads CASRLGHHQGPYGYTF. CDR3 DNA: TGTGCAAGTCGCTTAGGTCATCATCAGGGTCCCTATGGCTACACCTTC.

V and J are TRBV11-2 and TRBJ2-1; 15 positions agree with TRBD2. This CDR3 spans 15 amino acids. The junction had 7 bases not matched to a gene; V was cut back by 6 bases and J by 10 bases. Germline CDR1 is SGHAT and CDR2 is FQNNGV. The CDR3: CASRQGTSGGKEQFF. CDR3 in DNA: TGTGCCAGCAGACAAGGGACTAGCGGGGGGAAGGAGCAGTTCTTC. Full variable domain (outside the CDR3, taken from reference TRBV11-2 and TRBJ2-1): EAGVAQSPRYKIIEKRQSVAFWCNPISGHATLYWYQQILGQGPKLLIQFQNNGVVDDSQLPKDRFSAERLKGVDSTLKIQPAKLEDSAVYLCASRQGTSGGKEQFFGPGTRLTVL.